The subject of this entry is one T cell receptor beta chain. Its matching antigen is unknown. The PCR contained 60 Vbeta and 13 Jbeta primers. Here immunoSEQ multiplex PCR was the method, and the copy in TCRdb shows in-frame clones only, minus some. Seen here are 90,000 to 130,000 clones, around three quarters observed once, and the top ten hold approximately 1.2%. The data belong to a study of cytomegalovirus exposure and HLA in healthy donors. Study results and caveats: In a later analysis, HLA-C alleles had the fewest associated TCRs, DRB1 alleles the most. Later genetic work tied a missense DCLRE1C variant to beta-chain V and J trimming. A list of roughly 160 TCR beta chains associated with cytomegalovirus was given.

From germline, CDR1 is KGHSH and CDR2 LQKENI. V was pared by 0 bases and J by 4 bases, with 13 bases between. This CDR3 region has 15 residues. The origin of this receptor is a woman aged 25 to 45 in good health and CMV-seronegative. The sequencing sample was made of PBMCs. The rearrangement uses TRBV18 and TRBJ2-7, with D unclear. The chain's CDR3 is CASSPPSQNVYEQYF. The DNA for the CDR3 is TGTGCCAGCTCACCACCCTCCCAGAACGTATACGAGCAGTACTTC. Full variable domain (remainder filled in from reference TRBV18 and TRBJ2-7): NAGVMQNPRHLVRRRGQEARLRCSPMKGHSHVYWYRQLPEEGLKFMVYLQKENIIDESGMPKERFSAEFPKEGPSILRIQQVVRGDSAAYFCASSPPSQNVYEQYFGPGTRLTVT.